This T cell receptor (beta chain) was sequenced during a study of T cells in localized non-small cell lung cancer. General observations from the study: Longer overall survival was linked to higher blood T cell density. Exceeding tumor, uninvolved adjacent lung had the highest T cell clonality. Across samples, adjacent lung featured a median roughly 50 of the top 100 tumor clones.

The protocol was immunoSEQ multiplex PCR, while the TCRdb copy is restricted to in-frame clones and leaves out a portion. This sample yields 25,000 to 35,000 clones, of which over 75% are seen a single time; around 4.2% belongs to the top ten. V lost 6 bases and J lost 7, with 9 bases in between. CDR3 length equals 12 residues. The V gene's germline CDR1 is LNHDA and CDR2 SQIVND (reference sequence). Concerning this clone: Its antigen is unknown.

The rearrangement uses TRBV19 and TRBJ1-4; D not resolved. Sequenced material: peripheral blood mononuclear cells, taken before any cancer treatment. This clonotype originated in a woman aged 35-75 years with stage III lung adenocarcinoma. DNA for the CDR3: TGTGCCAGTAGCCTGACTGGTGAAAAACTGTTTTTT. Translating it yields CASSLTGEKLFF.